Included here is one TCR beta chain sequence, with context. V was shortened by 0 bases and J by 0 bases, with 4 bases between the two germline ends. The CDR3 is made up of 13 amino acids. Germline V lookup: CDR1 SGHRS, CDR2 YFSETQ. The data stem from a study of technical replicates of blood from a handful of donors. The protocol was immunoSEQ multiplex PCR, while the TCRdb copy is restricted to in-frame clones and leaves out a portion. This table has approximately 50,000 clones, around 84% appearing once. The chain joins TRBV5-1 to TRBJ2-7; D unresolved. This clonotype originated in a human donor in good health. Some clones in this sample may be carry-over from other donors' samples. Sequenced material: PBMCs. The CDR3 DNA is TGCGCCAGCAGCTTGGACACCTCCTACGAGCAGTACTTC. Translation gives CASSLDTSYEQYF. The variable domain in full, with the rest retrieved from reference TRBV5-1 and TRBJ2-7, is KAGVTQTPRYLIKTRGQQVTLSCSPISGHRSVSWYQQTPGQGLQFLFEYFSETQRNKGNFPGRFSGRQFSNSRSEMNVSTLELGDSALYLCASSLDTSYEQYFGPGTRLTVT.